Following are 20 T cell receptor beta chains from one sample sequenced in a study of shared clonotypes between healthy human individuals. The data were produced by immunoSEQ multiplex PCR, yet TCRdb's version contains in-frame clones alone and is incomplete. Of millions of clones in the sample, around 90% were seen once. Sequencing was carried out using naive CD4+ T cells sorted from blood. Subset in this sample: CD45RA+ positively selected. The receptor set was obtained from a man younger than 35 in good health.

J is TRBJ1-5 and V is TRBV6-6; 7 bases are a match to TRBD1. Germline V gene lookup returns CDR1 MNHNY and CDR2 SVGAGI (reference sequence). V shed 4 bases, J shed 1 base, and the junction held 7 bases outside the gene matches. The CDR3 loop spans 16 amino acids. The CDR3 spells CASSFFQTGSNQPQHF. CDR3 nucleotides: TGTGCCAGCAGTTTTTTCCAGACAGGGAGCAATCAGCCCCAGCATTTT.

As concerns this clone: Other DNA sequences in the same sample also yield this CDR3. The chain uses TRBV9 and TRBJ2-5, with D possibly TRBD1 on 6 matching bases. The CDR3 contains 14 residues. Germline-derived CDR1 and CDR2 are SGDLS and YYNGEE. V lost 0 bases, J lost 1 base, and 7 bases lay in between. DNA of the CDR3: TGTGCCAGCAGCGTAGGACAGGTCCAAGAGACCCAGTACTTC. Translating it yields CASSVGQVQETQYF.

Points on this clone: Being one base from a much bigger clone, this may be a read error. At the DNA level, this CDR3 is encoded by other sequences in the same sample as well. The V call is TRBV7-8, the J call TRBJ1-1, with unresolved D. Per the germline V gene, CDR1 is SGHVS and CDR2 is FQNEAQ. Trimming pared 2 bases from V and 1 base from J, leaving 5 bases between. The CDR3 runs to 13 residues. The CDR3 protein is CASSLRQNTEAFF. The CDR3 DNA is TGTGCCAGCAGCTTAAGACAGAACACTGAAGCTTTCTTT.

The chain recombines TRBV5-8 with TRBJ2-4, with 10 bases matching TRBD2. Trimming removed 6 bases from V and 8 bases from J; junction bases left unmatched: 5. The CDR3 covers 13 residues. Germline V lookup: CDR1 SGHTS, CDR2 YDEGEE. CDR3: CASTRTSGDIQYF. CDR3 sequence (DNA): TGTGCCAGCACCCGGACTAGCGGAGACATTCAGTACTTC.

This chain links TRBV14 with TRBJ2-1; no clear D gene. Germline V gives CDR1 SGHDN, CDR2 FVKESK. This CDR3 has 12 amino acids. V lost 6 bases, J lost 5 bases, and 8 bases lay in between. The CDR3 nucleotides are TGTGCCAGCAGGAGTAACGACAATGAGCAGTTCTTC. This gives the protein CASRSNDNEQFF.

The chain recombines TRBV5-6 with TRBJ2-3; 8 bases are shared with TRBD2. The CDR3 has 18 residues. V lost 3 bases, J lost 3 bases, and 15 bases stayed unmatched. The germline CDR1 and CDR2 sequences are SGHDT and YYEEEE. The CDR3 is CASSYRLVAGSWTDTQYF. DNA for the CDR3: TGTGCCAGCAGCTACCGCCTGGTAGCGGGAAGTTGGACAGATACGCAGTATTTT.

The V and J genes are TRBV25-1 and TRBJ1-3; D gene uncertain. This CDR3 contains 17 residues. CDR1 MGHDK and CDR2 SYGVNS come from the germline V gene. The V and J ends lost 3 bases and 1 base respectively, with 16 bases between them. The CDR3 is CASSDLKMGKSGNTIYF. The DNA for the CDR3 is TGTGCCAGCAGTGATCTTAAAATGGGGAAATCTGGAAACACCATATATTTT.

The chain uses TRBV4-1 and TRBJ2-3; 9 nucleotides align to TRBD2. This CDR3 has 18 amino acids. The V gene end was trimmed by 2 bases and the J gene end by 0 bases; junction bases not matched to a gene: 9. From germline, CDR1 is MGHRA and CDR2 YSYEKL. The CDR3 sequence is CASSQLRHTSGSTDTQYF. CDR3 bases: TGCGCCAGCAGCCAACTAAGACACACTAGCGGGAGCACAGATACGCAGTATTTT.

This sequence joins TRBV30 and TRBJ1-2; D uncertain. The germline V gene has CDR1 GTSNPN and CDR2 SVGIG (reference sequence). There are 12 residues in the CDR3. The V end was cut by 6 bases, the J end by 7 bases, with 15 bases between. The CDR3 DNA sequence: TGTGCCTGTCACTCGGCCGGGTTTGGCTACACCTTC. It specifies CACHSAGFGYTF.

J is TRBJ2-5 and V is TRBV6-6; 7 nucleotides align to TRBD2. Germline CDR1 reads MNHNY; CDR2 reads SVGAGI (reference sequence). The ends lost 5 bases at V and 2 bases at J; junction bases unmatched: 2. The CDR3 has 13 residues. This chain's CDR3 is CASSRAGQETQYF. Here the CDR3 DNA reads TGTGCCAGCAGTAGAGCGGGACAAGAGACCCAGTACTTC.

The chain uses TRBV6-4 and TRBJ1-5, with D unclear. This CDR3 has 18 amino acids. The germline V gene encodes CDR1 MRHNA and CDR2 SNTAGT. V lost 2 bases and J 1 base, leaving 18 bases between the germline ends. The CDR3 is CASSDATEASRSNQPQHF. CDR3 bases: TGTGCCAGCAGTGACGCCACTGAGGCCTCTAGGAGCAATCAGCCCCAGCATTTT.

The gene calls are TRBV18 and TRBJ1-3, with D maybe TRBD1 (5 bases). CDR1 is KGHSH and CDR2 is LQKENI in the germline V gene. V lost 2 bases and J 0 bases, leaving 14 bases between the germline ends. This CDR3 contains 17 residues. Here the CDR3 reads CASSPSMGDGSGNTIYF. The DNA of the CDR3 is TGTGCCAGCTCACCATCAATGGGGGACGGCTCTGGAAACACCATATATTTT.

CDR3 residues: CATLVLTSTGPNTGELFF. CDR3 nucleotide sequence: TGTGCCACCTTAGTCCTCACCTCTACAGGGCCGAACACCGGGGAGCTGTTTTTT. The gene calls are TRBV7-9 and TRBJ2-2; TRBD1 is a possible D gene (6 bases). Between the trimmed V and J ends, which lost 10 bases and 0 bases, there was a span of 24 bases. The CDR3 extends over 18 amino acids. CDR1 and CDR2 from the germline V gene are SEHNR and FQNEAQ (reference sequence).

This clone has more than one count but fewer than ten. The chain employs TRBV7-9 and TRBJ1-1, with D maybe TRBD1 (5 bases). Germline V gene data show CDR1 as SEHNR and CDR2 as FQNEAQ (reference sequence). Trimming left V 11 bases short and J 2 bases short, with 15 bases between. The CDR3 sequence is 13 residues long. The CDR3 sequence is CAWSGGGNTEAFF. CDR3 sequence (DNA): TGTGCCTGGTCTGGGGGGGGTAACACTGAAGCTTTCTTT. Full variable domain (outside the CDR3, taken from reference TRBV7-9 and TRBJ1-1): DTGVSQNPRHKITKRGQNVTFRCDPISEHNRLYWYRQTLGQGPEFLTYFQNEAQLEKSRLLSDRFSAERPKGSFSTLEIQRTEQGDSAMYLCAWSGGGNTEAFFGQGTRLTVV.

The chain combines TRBV9 with TRBJ2-6, with D possibly matching TRBD2 (6 bases). Germline V gives CDR1 SGDLS, CDR2 YYNGEE. V shed 3 bases and J shed 1 base, with 17 bases lying between them. The CDR3 length is 18 residues. CDR3 nucleotide sequence: TGTGCCAGCAGCGCGGACTATCCCGGTGGGTCTGGGGCCAACGTCCTGACTTTC. Translated: CASSADYPGGSGANVLTF. Combining the CDR3 with reference TRBV9 and TRBJ2-6 gives the whole variable domain DSGVTQTPKHLITATGQRVTLRCSPRSGDLSVYWYQQSLDQGLQFLIQYYNGEERAKGNILERFSAQQFPDLHSELNLSSLELGDSALYFCASSADYPGGSGANVLTFGAGSRLTVL.

V is TRBV6-6 and J is TRBJ1-1; D perhaps matches TRBD1 (6 bases). The CDR3 runs to 14 residues. Germline CDR1 MNHNY, CDR2 SVGAGI (reference sequence). Trimming cost V 5 bases and J 3 bases, with 13 bases left between them. Here the CDR3 DNA reads TGTGCCAGCAGTCGAGAAACAGGGTACACTGAAGCTTTCTTT. Its protein is CASSRETGYTEAFF.

Comment on this clone: In the same sample, other DNA sequences code for this CDR3. The V gene is TRBV28, the J gene TRBJ1-5; D is ambiguous. Germline-derived CDR1 and CDR2 are MDHEN and SYDVKM. Trimming left V 2 bases short and J 1 base short, with 6 bases between. The CDR3 length is 14 residues. CDR3 in DNA: TGTGCCAGCAGTTTAGTCGTAAGCAATCAGCCCCAGCATTTT. Its translation is CASSLVVSNQPQHF.

The table lists this clone with a count of one. The CDR3 DNA reads TGTGCCAGCAGTTACTCATTCTCCGGGGAAGCTTTCTTT. It codes for CASSYSFSGEAFF. The chain employs TRBV6-5 and TRBJ1-1; D call uncertain. The CDR3 totals 13 residues. Germline V gene lookup returns CDR1 MNHEY and CDR2 SVGAGI. The ends were cut back, 0 bases at V and 8 bases at J, with 10 bases in the middle.

This clone was detected a few times. V is TRBV21-1 and J is TRBJ1-6; the table calls TRBD1, which could not be checked here. TRBV21-1 is described as a pseudogene. CDR3 length: 15 residues. The CDR3 spells CASSKRQGTYSPLHF. CDR3 nucleotide sequence: TGTGCCAGCAGCAAAAGGCAGGGGACCTATTCACCCCTCCACTTT.

This clone was seen a handful of times. The chain combines TRBV5-6 with TRBJ2-5; tentatively, D is TRBD1 (6 bases). The V and J ends lost 0 bases and 3 bases respectively, with 9 bases between them. Germline CDR1 and CDR2: SGHDT and YYEEEE. The CDR3 sequence is 14 residues long. As DNA, the CDR3 is TGTGCCAGCAGCTTGGGCCCAGGGGAAGAGACCCAGTACTTC. This translates into CASSLGPGEETQYF.